This TCR beta chain was sequenced for a study of T cell repertoires and HLA-DP antigens (dated by TCRdb to the late 2010s). With respect to the entire study: Using HeLa cells transduced to present allogeneic HLA-DP, the study set up an in vitro model of CD4+ T cell alloreactivity. Of the three donors, two were male and one was female, with ages ranging from the 18-to-29 band to the 60-to-69 band. The two alloantigens modelled structurally similar versus dissimilar alloantigens, differing from self at one and about eleven peptide-binding groove amino acids, respectively. An average DNA input of about 200 ng was used for sorted CD137+CD4+ samples, compared with roughly 1.2 ug for pre-culture CD4+ samples.

This clone was recorded only once. The antigen it binds to is not known. No base quality values were provided; no much bigger clone lies one nucleotide off. CDR1 LNHDA and CDR2 SQIVND were looked up in the germline V gene (reference sequence). The CDR3 runs 16 residues from the cysteine to the phenylalanine. Just the 48-base CDR3 DNA is kept, in frame starting at base 1. V is reduced by 0 bases and J by 4 bases, leaving a spacing of 10 bases between them. Broad study findings and their caveats: Average cumulative frequency of clones undetected before culture was 35% to 40% against one allele and around 51% against the other. The study was limited by having just a few donors, by relying on a non-physiological HeLa antigen-presenting system, and by using total CD4+ cells as responders. Sorted CD137+ cells showed similar clonality against both alloantigens, at 0.3 to 0.5, which was much higher than the approximately 0.038 seen in pre-culture samples. Naive and memory CD4+ repertoires were not analysed separately.

Untouched CD4+ T cells were isolated from Ficoll-separated PBMC by magnetic bead negative selection, reaching an average purity of roughly 98%. Untouched CD4+ T cells were isolated from Ficoll-separated PBMC with magnetic beads, reaching around 98% purity with negligible CD8+ contamination. Peripheral blood mononuclear cells came from the buffy coats of three healthy blood donors. CMV seronegative status was shared by all three donors. The DNeasy Blood & Tissue Kit was used to extract genomic DNA. For each subject, genomic DNA from sorted CD137+CD4+ cells and from pre-culture CD4+ baseline samples underwent TCRB sequencing. TCRB CDR3 regions were amplified with the immunoSEQ multiplex PCR using forward primers for 54 TRBV segments and reverse primers for 13 TRBJ segments. Pre-culture CD4+ samples were sequenced at deep resolution with a target of 150,000 to 250,000 T cell genomes. Amplicons were sequenced on an Illumina HiSeq System, producing 87 bp reads covering the CDR3. Under the source paper's analysis protocol: Reads were corrected for PCR and sequencing errors, and CDR3 regions were defined by alignment to IMGT reference sequences. Synthetic template pools were used to estimate the numbers of templates and unique rearrangements. Clonality was calculated as 1 minus Pielou's evenness. Richness was estimated with the Daley-Smith estimator. Morisita's index served as the measure of repertoire overlap. Clones present in cultured samples but not detected in the pre-culture repertoire of the same donor were defined as low-abundance clones. Sourced from immuneACCESS, this table was stored by TCRdb with only in-frame sequences that have V and J called. A share of the clones is absent; for the studies checked, an unresolved V gene accounts for under half, and the remainder has no known explanation. V and J calls and clone size are those listed in that table; D and trimming were worked out from the DNA. The sample contains over 100,000 clones, nearly 95% of them found a single time. The ten largest clones add up to 0.25% to 0.3% of the sample.

The sequencing input was CD4+ T cells from PBMCs. This receptor chain uses TRBV19 and TRBJ2-6; TRBD1 is possibly the D segment (5 matching bases). The TCR sequence derives from a woman under 30 in good health and CMV-seronegative. The CDR3 sequence is CASSIEKGRGANVLTF. The DNA is TGTGCCAGTAGTATAGAGAAGGGGCGCGGGGCCAACGTCCTGACTTTC.